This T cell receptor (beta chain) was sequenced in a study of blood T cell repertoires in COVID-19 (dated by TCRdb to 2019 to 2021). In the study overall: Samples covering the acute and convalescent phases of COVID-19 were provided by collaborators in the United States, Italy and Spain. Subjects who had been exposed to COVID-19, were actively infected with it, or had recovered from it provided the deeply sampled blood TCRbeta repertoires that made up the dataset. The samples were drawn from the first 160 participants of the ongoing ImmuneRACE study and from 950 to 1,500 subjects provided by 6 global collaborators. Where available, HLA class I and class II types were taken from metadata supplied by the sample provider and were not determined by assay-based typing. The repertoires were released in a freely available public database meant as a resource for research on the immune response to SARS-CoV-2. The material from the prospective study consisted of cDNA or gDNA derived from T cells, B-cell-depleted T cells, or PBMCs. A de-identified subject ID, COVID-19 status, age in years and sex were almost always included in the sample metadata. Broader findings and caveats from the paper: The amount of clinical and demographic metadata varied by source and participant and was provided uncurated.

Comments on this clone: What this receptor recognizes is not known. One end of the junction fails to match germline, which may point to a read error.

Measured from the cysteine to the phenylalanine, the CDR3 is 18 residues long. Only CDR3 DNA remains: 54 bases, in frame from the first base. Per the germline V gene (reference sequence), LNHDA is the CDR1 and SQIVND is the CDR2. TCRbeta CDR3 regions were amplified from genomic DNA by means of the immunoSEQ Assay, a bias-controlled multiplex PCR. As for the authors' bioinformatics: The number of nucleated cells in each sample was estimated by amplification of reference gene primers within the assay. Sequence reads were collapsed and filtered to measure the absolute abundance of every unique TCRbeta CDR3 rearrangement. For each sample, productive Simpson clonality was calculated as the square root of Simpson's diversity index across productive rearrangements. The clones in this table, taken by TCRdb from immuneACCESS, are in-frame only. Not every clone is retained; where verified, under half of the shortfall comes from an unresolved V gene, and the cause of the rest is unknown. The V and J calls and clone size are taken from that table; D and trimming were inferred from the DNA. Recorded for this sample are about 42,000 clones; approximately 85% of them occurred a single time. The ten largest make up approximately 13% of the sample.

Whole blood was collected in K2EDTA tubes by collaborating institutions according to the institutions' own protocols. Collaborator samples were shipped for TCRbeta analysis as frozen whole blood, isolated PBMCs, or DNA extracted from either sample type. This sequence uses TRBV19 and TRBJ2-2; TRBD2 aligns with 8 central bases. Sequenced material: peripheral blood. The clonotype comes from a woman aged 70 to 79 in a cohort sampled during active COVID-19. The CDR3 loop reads CASSTKPRGLAGHRGAVF. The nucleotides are TGTGCCAGTAGTACGAAGCCTCGGGGCCTAGCGGGTCACCGGGGAGCTGTTTTT.